Listed below are T cell receptor beta chains from one sample, sequenced in a study of T cells after yellow fever vaccination. TCRdb re-called the 5' RACE reads with MiXCR, one entry per CDR3 protein. The sample holds about 130,000 distinct CDR3 sequences, about 8.2% seen once. The specimen comprised CD8+ T cells sorted from PBMCs, sampled on the day of the yellow fever booster vaccination. Receptors were obtained from a man aged 18 to 29 who received the YFV17D yellow fever vaccine. CDR3s leave out the opening cysteine and the closing phenylalanine or tryptophan.

j_call	v_call	cdr3_aa
TRBJ2-3	TRBV29-1	SVISRGSTDTQY
TRBJ1-4	TRBV12-3/TRBV12-4	ASSLSWTGINEKLF
TRBJ1-2	TRBV29-1	SVRQDSYGYT
TRBJ1-1	TRBV7-6	ASSLGGRNTEAF
TRBJ2-3	TRBV15	ATSRGKGSLADTQY
TRBJ2-1	TRBV27	ASSMGGSYNEQF
TRBJ1-5	TRBV30	AWSKGTGSYNQPQH
TRBJ1-1	TRBV4-3	ASSQAGGEWNTEAF
TRBJ1-6	TRBV21-1	ASSTLVPPGHSPLH
TRBJ2-1	TRBV9	ASSRAGDRNEQF
TRBJ2-2	TRBV29-1	SVEEGRGTGELF
TRBJ2-3	TRBV5-1	ASSADSTDTQY
TRBJ1-1	TRBV6-2/TRBV6-3	ASSYLGGRYEAF
TRBJ1-4	TRBV21-1	ASSDGSPTSRPEKLF
TRBJ2-7	TRBV27	ASRGESWEQY
TRBJ2-1	TRBV6-5	ASSLATGYRLYNEQF
TRBJ2-2	TRBV19	ASSSGGFTGELF
TRBJ2-7	TRBV7-2	ASSLVSGGAEEQY
TRBJ2-7	TRBV9	ASSPAGQGAYEQY
TRBJ1-2	TRBV5-1	ASSLKYGSADGYT
TRBJ1-1	TRBV7-9	ASSTVGKKNTEAF
TRBJ2-2	TRBV6-6	ASSSPEGPGELF
TRBJ2-1	TRBV5-1	ASSLGTSFSHEQF
TRBJ1-5	TRBV4-1	ASSQEAGSNQPQH
TRBJ2-7	TRBV13	ASSLARKTYEQY
TRBJ2-2	TRBV20-1	SAVLTGELF
TRBJ1-4	TRBV12-3/TRBV12-4	ASSWTGFEEKLF
TRBJ1-1	TRBV12-3/TRBV12-4	ASSAIDTEAF
TRBJ2-3	TRBV20-1	SARVALASLPHPQY
TRBJ2-5	TRBV20-1	SARDPASGDQETQY
TRBJ2-7	TRBV27	ASGLRHEQY
TRBJ1-2	TRBV12-3/TRBV12-4	ASSWGQDYGYT
TRBJ2-5	TRBV20-1	SARYGLQETQY
TRBJ2-2	TRBV5-1	ASSLGRGITGELF
TRBJ2-2	TRBV6-5	ASSLTRNTGELF
TRBJ2-5	TRBV12-3/TRBV12-4	ASSLGLVGGETQY
TRBJ1-6	TRBV7-9	ASSFKPPNSPLH
TRBJ2-7	TRBV29-1	SVESRDNEQY
TRBJ2-1	TRBV7-6	ASSYDRGLHNEQF
TRBJ1-1	TRBV5-1	ASSWEWKTENTEAF
TRBJ2-5	TRBV3-1	ASSPAGPTLTETQY
TRBJ2-6	TRBV6-5	ASSYSTGGSGSGANVLT
TRBJ2-7	TRBV9	ASSGTGGDTYEQY
TRBJ2-3	TRBV20-1	SASLLAGVADTQY
TRBJ1-2	TRBV29-1	SVSPGQHGYT
TRBJ2-1	TRBV2	ASSEFTSGYEQF
TRBJ1-2	TRBV7-9	ASTPGGEWYYGYT
TRBJ1-1	TRBV4-1	ASSHGEVGTEAF
TRBJ2-1	TRBV4-1	ASSQVRVVNEQF
TRBJ2-5	TRBV10-2	ASRQGVQTQY
TRBJ2-7	TRBV7-3	ASRSSRDFPFEQY
TRBJ2-1	TRBV7-6	ASSFGLAGGQLYNEQF
TRBJ1-2	TRBV6-5	ASTPGGDYGYT
TRBJ1-3	TRBV24-1	ATSGADRWGNTIY
TRBJ1-1	TRBV7-8	ASSLARGTNTEAF
TRBJ2-5	TRBV7-9	ASSLGELGQTQY
TRBJ1-2	TRBV4-1	ASSQGGTASYT
TRBJ2-5	TRBV4-1	ASSQDGGNGETQY
TRBJ1-1	TRBV6-5	ASGQGLNTEAF
TRBJ1-1	TRBV5-1	ASSLATWGIAPNTEAF